The 8 T cell receptor beta chains reported below all come from one sample, sequenced in a study of metastatic and nonmetastatic thyroid tumors. TCRdb reprocessed the PCR reads using MiXCR. Of about 35,000 clones in the sample, around a fifth were seen once. No treatment of any kind had been given to any patient before thyroid surgery. Source material: blood. The receptors stem from a female donor with papillary thyroid cancer or a benign thyroid nodule (not recorded which). Some clones in this sample may be carry-over from other donors' samples.

Only a few counts were recorded for this clone. The chain couples TRBV6-5 to TRBJ2-2, with a tentative D call TRBD1 (7 bases). This CDR3 contains 16 residues. The ends were cut back, 2 bases at V and 8 bases at J, with 18 bases in the middle. CDR1 is MNHEY, CDR2 SVGAGI, per germline. The DNA of the CDR3 is TGTGCCAGCAGTTACGGTCAGGGGGGAGTAACAGGGGAGCTGTTTTTT. Protein sequence: CASSYGQGGVTGELFF.

In this sample, this clone turned up many times. Here the CDR3 DNA reads TGTGCCAGCAGCTACACAGGGGGCTACGGAAATGAGCAGTTCTTC. Translating it yields CASSYTGGYGNEQFF. V usage is TRBV7-9 and J usage is TRBJ2-1; 9 bases align to TRBD1. Germline V gene data show CDR1 as SEHNR and CDR2 as FQNEAQ (reference sequence). There are 15 residues in the CDR3. The junction had 8 bases not matched to a gene; V was cut back by 4 bases and J by 7 bases.

This rearrangement joins TRBV11-1 to TRBJ2-3, with 7 bases that match TRBD1. The V and J ends lost 10 bases and 2 bases, in that order; junction bases with no gene match: 15. The length of the CDR3 is 16 residues. Germline assignment: CDR1 SGHAT and CDR2 FQDESV (reference sequence). The CDR3 bases are TGTGCCATCAGAAGCTACAGGGGAAGGGTCACAGATACGCAGTATTTT. Protein sequence: CAIRSYRGRVTDTQYF.

With regard to this clone: The junction departs from germline at one end; a sequencing error may be responsible. J is TRBJ2-3 and V is TRBV7-2; D not certain. The CDR3 totals 14 residues. Germline CDR1 and CDR2: SGHTA and FQGNSA. In DNA form, the CDR3 reads TGTGCCAGCAGCAGGGAATATAGCACAGATAAGCAGTATTTT. It codes for CASSREYSTDKQYF.

V usage is TRBV2 and J usage is TRBJ1-1, with 9 bases fitting TRBD1. The germline gives CDR1 SNHLY, CDR2 FYNNEI. The length of the CDR3 is 15 residues. After removal of 8 bases from V and 5 bases from J, the junction contained 12 bases not matched to a gene. The CDR3 here is CASLILGQGGTEAFF. The DNA of the CDR3 is TGTGCCAGCCTCATTCTGGGACAGGGCGGTACTGAAGCTTTCTTT.

The chain recombines TRBV27 with TRBJ1-1; possible D gene TRBD1, 5 bases. Germline assignment: CDR1 MNHEY and CDR2 SMNVEV (reference sequence). The CDR3 contains 12 residues. V was clipped by 8 bases and J by 6 bases, with 13 bases between them. In DNA, the CDR3 is TGTGCCAGCCGGGGGGGTGAGGCTGAAGCTTTCTTT. Translation gives CASRGGEAEAFF.

The sample holds one count of this clone. The chain joins TRBV20-1 to TRBJ2-1; no reliable D call. CDR3 length: 14 amino acids. V lost 3 bases and J 15 bases, leaving 24 bases between the germline ends. Looked up from germline, CDR1 is DFQATT and CDR2 is SNEGSKA (reference sequence). The CDR3 region has the DNA TGCAGTGCTAGGAACCCGAACGCGAATTCTTATGGGTTCTTC. Protein: CSARNPNANSYGFF.

This clone was found a few times. J is TRBJ2-3 and V is TRBV15; D uncertain. CDR1 is LNHNV and CDR2 is YYDKDF in the germline V gene (reference sequence). The CDR3 is 15 residues long. The germline V and J ends were trimmed by 4 bases and 2 bases, with 13 bases remaining between them. CDR3 DNA: TGTGCCACCAGCATGCGACTGGCTGACACAGATACGCAGTATTTT. Its translation: CATSMRLADTDTQYF. Combining the CDR3 with reference TRBV15 and TRBJ2-3 gives the whole variable domain DAMVIQNPRYQVTQFGKPVTLSCSQTLNHNVMYWYQQKSSQAPKLLFHYYDKDFNNEADTPDNFQSRRPNTSFCFLDIRSPGLGDTAMYLCATSMRLADTDTQYFGPGTRLTVL.